A single sample gave rise to the 3 T cell receptor beta chains below, sequenced in a study of blood T cell repertoires in COVID-19. The data were produced by immunoSEQ multiplex PCR, yet TCRdb's version contains in-frame clones alone and is incomplete. Of around 210,000 clones listed, about 88% were seen once; the top ten hold roughly a sixth. Specimen: peripheral blood. The receptors originated from a man aged 50-60 years with COVID-19, enrolled during active disease.

The chain joins TRBV5-6 to TRBJ2-1, with TRBD2 as a possible D gene (6 bases). Deletions cut 0 bases from V and 4 bases from J, with 14 bases between. CDR1 is SGHDT, CDR2 YYEEEE, per germline. This CDR3 is built from 16 residues. The CDR3 nucleotides read TGTGCCAGCAGCTTGGCCGGGGGAGTAAGTTACAATGAGCAGTTCTTC. Translation: CASSLAGGVSYNEQFF.

This chain connects TRBV29-1 to TRBJ1-3, with 7 bases identical to TRBD1. The CDR3 covers 14 residues. The trim removed 2 bases at V and 3 bases at J, leaving 4 bases unmatched. CDR1 and CDR2 (germline): SQVTM, ANQGSEA. Here the CDR3 DNA reads TGCAGCGTTGAAAACAGGGGAGGTGGAAACACCATATATTTT. Its translation: CSVENRGGGNTIYF.

This sequence joins TRBV24-1 and TRBJ2-7; 9 bases are a match to TRBD1. The ends lost 1 base at V and 3 bases at J; junction bases unmatched: 12. Germline loops: CDR1 KGHDR, CDR2 SFDVKD. There are 18 residues in the CDR3. DNA of the CDR3: TGTGCCACCAGTGATTTATGGGGACAGGGCGCTCTCTTCTACGAGCAGTACTTC. Its protein is CATSDLWGQGALFYEQYF.